The following is a T cell receptor (beta chain) sequence with its context. This CDR3 is built from 15 residues. Per germline, CDR1 SNHLY and CDR2 FYNNEI. V lost 5 bases to trimming and J lost 0 bases; unmatched junction nucleotides: 4. This entry comes from a study of Ad26.COV2.S vaccination and SARS-CoV-2 variants. Measured with immunoSEQ multiplex PCR; TCRdb has only the in-frame clones, and not every one. Of around 86,000 clones listed, 82% are singletons. The source material was peripheral blood, sampled after recovery from COVID-19. The chain has TRBV2 and TRBJ2-3; 8 bases map to TRBD2. This sequence originates from a human donor who had recovered from COVID-19. CDR3 sequence: CASSPTSGSTDTQYF. The CDR3 nucleotides read TGTGCCAGCAGTCCTACTAGCGGAAGCACAGATACGCAGTATTTT.